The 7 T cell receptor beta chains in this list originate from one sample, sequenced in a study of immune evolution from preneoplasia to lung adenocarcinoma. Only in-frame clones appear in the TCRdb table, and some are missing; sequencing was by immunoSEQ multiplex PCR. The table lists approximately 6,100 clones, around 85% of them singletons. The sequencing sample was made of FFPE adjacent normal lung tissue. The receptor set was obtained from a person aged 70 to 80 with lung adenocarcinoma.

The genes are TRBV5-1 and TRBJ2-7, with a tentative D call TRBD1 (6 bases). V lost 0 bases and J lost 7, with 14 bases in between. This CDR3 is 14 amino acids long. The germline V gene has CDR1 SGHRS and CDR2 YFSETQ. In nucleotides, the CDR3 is TGCGCCAGCAGCTTGGAGGGGGAAGTGAAGGAGCAGTACTTC. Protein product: CASSLEGEVKEQYF.

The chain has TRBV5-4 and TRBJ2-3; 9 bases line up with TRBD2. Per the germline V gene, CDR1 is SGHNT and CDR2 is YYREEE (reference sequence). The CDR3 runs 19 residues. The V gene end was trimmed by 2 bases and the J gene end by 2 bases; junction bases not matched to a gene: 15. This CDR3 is CASSFPLDGGRADTDTQYF. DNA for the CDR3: TGTGCCAGCAGCTTTCCCCTCGATGGCGGGAGGGCCGACACAGATACGCAGTATTTT.

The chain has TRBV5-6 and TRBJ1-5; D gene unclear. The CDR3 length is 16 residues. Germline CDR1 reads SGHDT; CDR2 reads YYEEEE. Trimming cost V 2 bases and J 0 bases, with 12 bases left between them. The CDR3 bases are TGTGCCAGCAGCTTCGGAGGACCTTATAGCAATCAGCCCCAGCATTTT. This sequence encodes CASSFGGPYSNQPQHF.

CDR3 sequence reads: CASSPTRTSWTGELFF. In nucleotides, the CDR3 is TGTGCCAGCAGCCCCACCCGGACTAGCTGGACCGGGGAGCTGTTTTTT. The chain links TRBV7-9 to TRBJ2-2; 8 positions match TRBD2. Per germline, CDR1 SEHNR and CDR2 FQNEAQ (reference sequence). V lost 5 bases, J lost 5 bases, and 10 bases stayed unmatched. The CDR3 covers 16 residues.

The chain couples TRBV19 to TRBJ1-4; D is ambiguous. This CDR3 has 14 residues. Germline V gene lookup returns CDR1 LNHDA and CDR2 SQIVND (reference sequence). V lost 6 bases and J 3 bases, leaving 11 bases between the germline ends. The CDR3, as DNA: TGTGCCAGTAGCCCGGGGAGTTCTAATGAAAAACTGTTTTTT. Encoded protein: CASSPGSSNEKLFF.

The CDR3: CSVGGPRGYNEQFF. The DNA for the CDR3 is TGCAGCGTTGGCGGTCCTCGGGGCTACAATGAGCAGTTCTTC. This chain joins TRBV29-1 and TRBJ2-1; possible D gene TRBD2, 5 bases. The germline V and J ends were trimmed by 4 bases and 3 bases, with 13 bases remaining between them. Germline lookup yields CDR1 SQVTM and CDR2 ANQGSEA. The CDR3 is 14 residues long.

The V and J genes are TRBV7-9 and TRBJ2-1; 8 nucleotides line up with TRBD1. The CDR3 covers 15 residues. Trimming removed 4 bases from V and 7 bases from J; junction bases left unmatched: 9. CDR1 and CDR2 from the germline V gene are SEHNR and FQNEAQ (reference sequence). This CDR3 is CASSSDRASMNEQFF. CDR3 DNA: TGTGCCAGCAGCTCGGACAGGGCCTCGATGAATGAGCAGTTCTTC.